The 22 T cell receptor beta chains below all came from one sample that was sequenced in a study of T cell responses to AZD1222 COVID-19 vaccine. Using immunoSEQ multiplex PCR, the repertoire was profiled, and TCRdb retains in-frame clones only, with some absent. The table includes about 98,000 clones, approximately 88% detected once. Sequencing was performed on peripheral blood, taken on day 0 of AZD1222 vaccination. These receptors came from an adult in good health.

The V and J genes are TRBV10-1 and TRBJ1-1; D unresolved. This CDR3 comprises 13 residues. V was cut by 6 bases and J by 0 bases, with 8 bases left in between. Germline lookup yields CDR1 WNHNN and CDR2 SYGVQD (reference sequence). The CDR3 loop reads CASRDGMNTEAFF. CDR3 nucleotides: TGCGCCAGCAGGGACGGCATGAACACTGAAGCTTTCTTT.

V and J are TRBV5-8 and TRBJ1-1; maybe TRBD1 (5 bases). Germline V CDR1 and CDR2: SGHTS, YDEGEE. CDR3 size: 13 residues. V was cut by 1 base and J by 1 base, with 5 bases left in between. Written as DNA, the CDR3 is TGTGCCAGCAGCTTGAGGGGGAACACTGAAGCTTTCTTT. The encoded protein is CASSLRGNTEAFF.

This clone was observed a handful of times. The V and J genes are TRBV6-5 and TRBJ1-1; TRBD1 matches at 8 bases. CDR1 and CDR2 from the germline V gene are MNHEY and SVGAGI. The CDR3 extends over 14 amino acids. V gave up 8 bases and J gave up 6 bases; unmatched junction bases: 11. The DNA for the CDR3 is TGTGCCAGCGGACAGGGAGAGGCTGTCGCTGAAGCTTTCTTT. It is translated as CASGQGEAVAEAFF.

The chain couples TRBV6-5 to TRBJ2-7; D gene unclear. There are 14 residues in the CDR3. Germline CDR1 MNHEY, CDR2 SVGAGI. Trimming took 0 bases from V and 0 from J, leaving 6 bases between them. CDR3 coding DNA: TGTGCCAGCAGTTACTCGAGAACCTCCTACGAGCAGTACTTC. Residues: CASSYSRTSYEQYF.

CDR3 nucleotides: TGTGCCAGCGCCGGGGGAATAAGCAATCAGCCCCAGCATTTT. Its protein product is CASAGGISNQPQHF. This chain connects TRBV18 to TRBJ1-5; D is perhaps TRBD1 (5 bases). The CDR3 is 14 residues long. V lost 8 bases to trimming and J lost 1 base, with 12 bases between them. Germline V lookup: CDR1 KGHSH, CDR2 LQKENI. Together with reference TRBV18 and TRBJ1-5, the CDR3 gives the full variable domain: NAGVMQNPRHLVRRRGQEARLRCSPMKGHSHVYWYRQLPEEGLKFMVYLQKENIIDESGMPKERFSAEFPKEGPSILRIQQVVRGDSAAYFCASAGGISNQPQHFGDGTRLSIL.

The V call is TRBV7-3, the J call TRBJ2-1; TRBD2 agrees at 8 bases. The germline V gene has CDR1 SGHTA and CDR2 FQGTGA. Trimming removed 5 bases from V and 10 bases from J; junction bases left unmatched: 4. The CDR3 is made up of 12 amino acids. CDR3 DNA sequence: TGTGCCAGCAGCCTAGCTAGCGGGGAGCAGTTCTTC. Protein sequence: CASSLASGEQFF.

The rearrangement uses TRBV15 and TRBJ2-5; 9 positions agree with TRBD1. Germline lookup yields CDR1 LNHNV and CDR2 YYDKDF (reference sequence). The CDR3 runs 14 residues. J gave up 2 bases and V 5 bases, and 3 bases lay outside the gene matches. CDR3 DNA: TGTGCCACCAGCGGGGACAGGGAACAAGAGACCCAGTACTTC. This codes for CATSGDREQETQYF.

CDR3 DNA: TGTGCCACCAAGGGGTCAGGGGATGAAAAACTGTTTTTT. This codes for CATKGSGDEKLFF. V gene TRBV24-1 combines with J gene TRBJ1-4, with D perhaps matching TRBD1 (6 bases). CDR1 is KGHDR, CDR2 SFDVKD, per germline. This CDR3 comprises 13 residues. Trimming stripped 8 bases from V and 6 bases from J, with 12 bases between.

This chain uses TRBV12-3 or TRBV12-4 with TRBJ2-2, with a possible D match to TRBD2 (6 bases). The CDR3 runs to 12 residues. V lost 7 bases to trimming and J lost 6 bases, with 9 bases between them. As DNA, the CDR3 is TGTGCCAGCAAAGGAGGGGCCGGGGAGCTGTTTTTT. It specifies CASKGGAGELFF.

The chain combines TRBV30 with TRBJ1-2, with D unclear. The CDR3 runs 12 residues. V was trimmed by 8 bases and J by 2 bases, leaving 12 bases between them. From germline, CDR1 is GTSNPN and CDR2 SVGIG (reference sequence). The CDR3 here is CARLWANYGYTF. The CDR3, as DNA: TGTGCCCGCCTTTGGGCGAACTATGGCTACACCTTC.

The chain joins TRBV5-6 to TRBJ1-6; D is unresolved. The CDR3 contains 16 residues. Trimming left V 6 bases short and J 6 bases short, with 19 bases between. From germline, CDR1 is SGHDT and CDR2 YYEEEE. CDR3 region: CASNLGRRVSNSPLHF. In DNA, the CDR3 is TGTGCCAGCAACCTAGGGAGACGGGTCAGTAATTCACCCCTCCACTTT.

This clone has just a few counts. This chain uses TRBV6-5 with TRBJ1-5; a weak D match, TRBD1 (5 bases). Germline CDR1 MNHEY, CDR2 SVGAGI. Deletions cut 6 bases from V and 10 bases from J, with 19 bases between. The CDR3 runs to 14 residues. The CDR3 region has the DNA TGTGCCAGCAGCTACGACAGCGGTTTAAATCCCCAGCATTTT. Encoded protein: CASSYDSGLNPQHF.

This clone has just a few counts. The chain combines TRBV14 with TRBJ1-1; D call uncertain. Trimming took 0 bases from V and 1 from J, leaving 18 bases between them. The length of the CDR3 is 18 residues. The germline V gene has CDR1 SGHDN and CDR2 FVKESK. CDR3 residues: CASSQDLPGALGNTEAFF. Written as DNA, the CDR3 is TGTGCCAGCAGCCAAGATCTGCCGGGAGCCCTGGGGAACACTGAAGCTTTCTTT.

This clone was seen a single time. As DNA, the CDR3 is TGTGCCAGCAACGCCAGGGGTCCCGGGGAGCTGTTTTTT. Its translation is CASNARGPGELFF. The V and J genes are TRBV11-2 and TRBJ2-2; D is possibly TRBD1 (6 bases). The germline CDR1 and CDR2 sequences are SGHAT and FQNNGV. The CDR3 contains 13 residues. The germline V and J ends were trimmed by 7 bases and 6 bases, with 12 bases remaining between them.

J is TRBJ2-5 and V is TRBV3-1 (or the pseudogene TRBV3-2); the D is unclear. Germline V gene lookup returns CDR1 LGHDT and CDR2 YNNKEL (reference sequence). V lost 0 bases and J 5 bases, leaving 10 bases between the germline ends. CDR3 size: 14 residues. The CDR3 spells CASSQDSGGETQYF. The DNA of the CDR3 is TGTGCCAGCAGCCAAGATAGTGGTGGCGAGACCCAGTACTTC.

The V call is TRBV11-3, the J call TRBJ2-3; no reliable D call. Per the germline V gene, CDR1 is SGHNT and CDR2 is YENEEA. The length of the CDR3 is 14 residues. V lost 2 bases to trimming and J lost 0 bases, with 6 bases between them. The CDR3 DNA reads as TGTGCCAGCAGCTTACTGATCAGCACAGATACGCAGTATTTT. It codes for CASSLLISTDTQYF. Variable domain in full (rest from reference TRBV11-3 and TRBJ2-3): EAGVVQSPRYKIIEKKQPVAFWCNPISGHNTLYWYLQNLGQGPELLIRYENEEAVDDSQLPKDRFSAERLKGVDSTLKIQPAELGDSAVYLCASSLLISTDTQYFGPGTRLTVL.

This sequence joins TRBV6-1 and TRBJ2-7; no definite D call. The length of the CDR3 is 13 residues. Germline V gene sequence: CDR1 MNHNS, CDR2 SASEGT. The ends were cut back, 2 bases at V and 3 bases at J, with 8 bases in the middle. The DNA of the CDR3 is TGTGCCAGCAGTGAACGACCCAACTACGAGCAGTACTTC. Residues: CASSERPNYEQYF.

This rearrangement joins TRBV3-1 (or the pseudogene TRBV3-2) to TRBJ1-2; the D is unclear. CDR1 is LGHDT, CDR2 YNNKEL, per germline (reference sequence). Trimming removed 0 bases from V and 8 bases from J, with 13 bases in between. The CDR3 length is 14 residues. The CDR3 nucleotides are TGTGCCAGCAGCCAAGATCCGGGAGGGCGCGGCTACACCTTC. This codes for CASSQDPGGRGYTF.

The rearrangement joins TRBV7-9 to TRBJ1-5; 9 bases are a match to TRBD1. Germline lookup yields CDR1 SEHNR and CDR2 FQNEAQ (reference sequence). V lost 1 base, J lost 2 bases, and 6 bases stayed unmatched. The CDR3 length is 17 residues. This chain's CDR3 is CASSLEQGARGNQPQHF. In DNA form, the CDR3 reads TGTGCCAGCAGCTTAGAACAGGGGGCGCGAGGCAATCAGCCCCAGCATTTT.

This clone was observed a few times. The chain recombines TRBV3-1 (or the pseudogene TRBV3-2) with TRBJ2-6, with 7 bases matching TRBD1. Germline CDR1 is LGHDT and CDR2 is YNNKEL (reference sequence). Unmatched junction bases numbered 2, after V lost 1 base and J lost 5 bases. This CDR3 spans 15 amino acids. Written as DNA, the CDR3 is TGTGCCAGCAGCCAAGGACAGGGCTGGGCCAACGTCCTGACTTTC. It yields the protein CASSQGQGWANVLTF.

Written as DNA, the CDR3 is TGTGCCAGCAGCCCATCGGGGAGGGATTACTCTGAAGCTTTCTTT. It translates to CASSPSGRDYSEAFF. V gene TRBV6-2 or TRBV6-3 combines with J gene TRBJ1-1, with D unresolved. CDR1 is MNHEY and CDR2 is SVGEGT in the germline V gene. V dropped 6 bases and J dropped 6 bases, with 20 bases sitting between them. The CDR3 is 15 residues long.

The chain employs TRBV6-2 or TRBV6-3 and TRBJ2-3; D is ambiguous. The ends were cut back, 5 bases at V and 0 bases at J, with 12 bases in the middle. There are 15 residues in the CDR3. Germline assignment: CDR1 MNHEY and CDR2 SVGEGT. CDR3 sequence: CASSTLAASTDTQYF. For the CDR3, the DNA is TGTGCCAGCAGTACCTTAGCTGCTAGCACAGATACGCAGTATTTT.